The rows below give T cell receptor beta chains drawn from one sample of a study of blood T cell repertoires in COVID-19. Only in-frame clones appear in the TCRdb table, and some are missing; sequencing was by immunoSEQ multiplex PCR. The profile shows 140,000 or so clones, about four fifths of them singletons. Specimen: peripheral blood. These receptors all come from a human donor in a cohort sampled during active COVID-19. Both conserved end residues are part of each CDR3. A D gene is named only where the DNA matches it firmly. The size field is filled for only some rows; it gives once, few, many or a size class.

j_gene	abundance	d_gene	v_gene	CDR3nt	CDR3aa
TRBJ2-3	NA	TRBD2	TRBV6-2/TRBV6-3	TGTGCCAGCAGTTACTCGAGACTAGCGGGAGACCCGAGCACAGATACGCAGTATTTT	CASSYSRLAGDPSTDTQYF
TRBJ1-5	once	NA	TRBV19	TGTGCCAGTAGTATCGGCAGTGAGGTCAATCAGCCCCAGCATTTT	CASSIGSEVNQPQHF
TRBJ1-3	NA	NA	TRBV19	TGTGCCAGTTCCTTCAACACAGGCTCTGGAAACACCATATATTTT	CASSFNTGSGNTIYF
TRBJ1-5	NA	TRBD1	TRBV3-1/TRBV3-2	TGTGCCAGCAGCCAATCTGGACAGGGGGCCGACAATCAGCCCCAGCATTTT	CASSQSGQGADNQPQHF
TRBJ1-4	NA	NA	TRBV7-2	TGTGCCAGCAGCTGGGGCTATGAAAAACTGTTTTTT	CASSWGYEKLFF
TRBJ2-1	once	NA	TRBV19	TGTGCCAGTAGTTCAGGTAGCGGCAATGAGCAGTTCTTC	CASSSGSGNEQFF
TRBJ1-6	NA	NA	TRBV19	TGTGCCAGTAGTCTCGACAGAACGTTCGGTTCACCCCTCCACTTT	CASSLDRTFGSPLHF
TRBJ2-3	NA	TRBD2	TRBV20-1	TGCAGTGCTAGTGATCTAGCGGGGGGGCCAGGAGATACGCAGTATTTT	CSASDLAGGPGDTQYF
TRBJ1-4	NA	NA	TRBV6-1	TGTGCCAGCAGTGAGGGCCGGATAAATGAAAAACTGTTTTTT	CASSEGRINEKLFF
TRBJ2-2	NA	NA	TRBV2	TGTGCCAGCAAAACTAGGATAAACACCGGGGAGCTGTTTTTT	CASKTRINTGELFF
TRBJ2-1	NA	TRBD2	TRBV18	TGTGCCAGCTCACCAAGGCTCTCCGGGACTAGCGGGACCGGGTACAATGAGCAGTTCTTC	CASSPRLSGTSGTGYNEQFF
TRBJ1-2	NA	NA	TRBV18	TGTGCCAGCTCTCCCGACACGAACTATGGCTACACCTTC	CASSPDTNYGYTF
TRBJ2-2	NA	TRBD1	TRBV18	TGTGCCAGCTCACTTTCCGGGACAGACACCGGGGAGCTGTTTTTT	CASSLSGTDTGELFF
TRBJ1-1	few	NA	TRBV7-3	TGTGCCAGCAGCTTACAGGGTTCTGGGAACACTGAAGCTTTCTTT	CASSLQGSGNTEAFF
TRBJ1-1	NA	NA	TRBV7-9	TGTGCCAGCAGCTTAACATTTGAAGCTTTCTTT	CASSLTFEAFF
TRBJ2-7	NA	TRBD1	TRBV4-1	TGCGCCAGCAGCCAAGTCACAGGGTATCAGGGGGTCTACGAGCAGTACTTC	CASSQVTGYQGVYEQYF
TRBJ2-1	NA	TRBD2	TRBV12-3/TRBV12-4	TGTGCCAGCAGTTCTCTAGCGGGGGGGATAAGATTCTTC	CASSSLAGGIRFF
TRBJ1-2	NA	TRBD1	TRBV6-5	TGTGCCAGCAGGGGGGGACAGCTCTATGGCTACACCTTC	CASRGGQLYGYTF